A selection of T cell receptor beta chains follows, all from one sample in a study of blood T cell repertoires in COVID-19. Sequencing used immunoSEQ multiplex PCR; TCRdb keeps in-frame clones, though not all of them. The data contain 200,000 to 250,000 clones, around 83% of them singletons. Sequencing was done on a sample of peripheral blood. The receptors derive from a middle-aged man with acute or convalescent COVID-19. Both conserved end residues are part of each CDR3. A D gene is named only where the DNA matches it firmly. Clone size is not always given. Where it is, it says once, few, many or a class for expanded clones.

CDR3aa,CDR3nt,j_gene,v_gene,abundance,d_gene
CASSGLQGGVSYGYTF,TGCGCCAGCAGCGGGTTACAGGGGGGAGTAAGCTATGGCTACACCTTC,TRBJ1-2,TRBV5-1,-,TRBD1
CASSITGQTNSPLHF,TGTGCCAGTAGTATAACGGGACAGACTAATTCACCCCTCCACTTT,TRBJ1-6,TRBV19,few,TRBD1
CASSLFDSPLHF,TGTGCCAGCAGTTTGTTCGATTCACCCCTCCACTTT,TRBJ1-6,TRBV28,-,-
CASSRQQSSGNTIYF,TGTGCCAGCAGCCGACAACAGAGCTCTGGAAACACCATATATTTT,TRBJ1-3,TRBV3-1/TRBV3-2,-,-
CASSLGGLRGQGYGYTF,TGTGCCAGCAGCTTGGGGGGGTTACGGGGACAGGGATATGGCTACACCTTC,TRBJ1-2,TRBV11-2,-,TRBD1
CATLRGSNSPLHF,TGTGCCACCCTCCGGGGGTCCAATTCACCCCTCCACTTT,TRBJ1-6,TRBV10-3,once,-
CATRRGGVGETQYF,TGTGCCACGCGGAGGGGAGGGGTCGGAGAGACCCAGTACTTC,TRBJ2-5,TRBV10-3,-,TRBD2
CASSPLYVNEQFF,TGTGCCAGCTCACCACTTTATGTCAATGAGCAGTTCTTC,TRBJ2-1,TRBV18,once,-
CASSLLPGFNEKLFF,TGTGCCAGCAGTTTATTGCCAGGGTTTAATGAAAAACTGTTTTTT,TRBJ1-4,TRBV28,-,-
CASSPELGRRAFF,TGTGCCAGCAGCCCCGAGCTGGGGCGACGAGCTTTCTTT,TRBJ1-1,TRBV7-3,-,-
CASSRGGTAYNSYNSPLHF,TGTGCCAGCAGTCGCGGCGGGACAGCTTACAACTCCTATAATTCACCCCTCCACTTT,TRBJ1-6,TRBV27,-,TRBD1
CASSAGTGWETQYF,TGTGCCAGCAGCGCTGGGACAGGGTGGGAGACCCAGTACTTC,TRBJ2-5,TRBV11-1,-,TRBD1
CASSLSFGGGGQPQHF,TGTGCCAGCAGCTTAAGTTTCGGGGGCGGGGGTCAGCCCCAGCATTTT,TRBJ1-5,TRBV7-9,-,-
CASMNPGTGNRPLHF,TGTGCCAGCATGAACCCCGGGACAGGGAATCGCCCCCTCCACTTT,TRBJ1-6,TRBV6-6,few,TRBD1
CAIDPLGQGYGYTF,TGTGCCATCGACCCGTTGGGACAGGGGTACGGCTACACCTTC,TRBJ1-2,TRBV28,-,TRBD1
CASSWGLAGGHSEQFF,TGTGCCAGCAGCTGGGGACTAGCGGGGGGGCACTCTGAGCAGTTCTTC,TRBJ2-1,TRBV5-6,-,TRBD2
CASSPPGTVGTEAFF,TGTGCCAGCAGCCCCCCCGGGACAGTGGGCACTGAAGCTTTCTTT,TRBJ1-1,TRBV5-5,-,TRBD1
CASSQPQAGRDSYGYTF,TGTGCCAGCAGCCAGCCACAAGCGGGGAGGGACTCATATGGCTACACCTTC,TRBJ1-2,TRBV7-9,-,-
CASSYTYYGYTF,TGTGCCAGCAGTTATACATACTATGGCTACACCTTC,TRBJ1-2,TRBV6-2/TRBV6-3,-,-
CASSFYDGDYEQYF,TGTGCCAGCAGCTTCTATGACGGAGACTACGAGCAGTACTTC,TRBJ2-7,TRBV7-8,-,-
CASSEDRGRREQYF,TGTGCCAGCAGCGAAGACAGGGGGCGCCGGGAGCAGTACTTC,TRBJ2-7,TRBV7-2,-,TRBD1
CASSPARGGYGYTF,TGTGCCAGCAGTCCAGCGCGGGGGGGCTATGGCTACACCTTC,TRBJ1-2,TRBV28,-,-
CASSFPRQSGYEQYF,TGTGCCAGCAGCTTCCCCCGTCAGAGCGGATACGAGCAGTACTTC,TRBJ2-7,TRBV5-6,-,-
CASSRSGGPGELFF,TGTGCCAGCAGCCGCAGCGGGGGTCCCGGGGAGCTGTTTTTT,TRBJ2-2,TRBV3-1/TRBV3-2,-,TRBD2
CAWSTPIGAFF,TGTGCCTGGAGTACCCCGATCGGGGCTTTCTTT,TRBJ1-1,TRBV30,-,-
CASSDTGGLEKLFF,TGTGCCAGCAGTGATACAGGGGGCCTGGAAAAACTGTTTTTT,TRBJ1-4,TRBV2,-,TRBD1